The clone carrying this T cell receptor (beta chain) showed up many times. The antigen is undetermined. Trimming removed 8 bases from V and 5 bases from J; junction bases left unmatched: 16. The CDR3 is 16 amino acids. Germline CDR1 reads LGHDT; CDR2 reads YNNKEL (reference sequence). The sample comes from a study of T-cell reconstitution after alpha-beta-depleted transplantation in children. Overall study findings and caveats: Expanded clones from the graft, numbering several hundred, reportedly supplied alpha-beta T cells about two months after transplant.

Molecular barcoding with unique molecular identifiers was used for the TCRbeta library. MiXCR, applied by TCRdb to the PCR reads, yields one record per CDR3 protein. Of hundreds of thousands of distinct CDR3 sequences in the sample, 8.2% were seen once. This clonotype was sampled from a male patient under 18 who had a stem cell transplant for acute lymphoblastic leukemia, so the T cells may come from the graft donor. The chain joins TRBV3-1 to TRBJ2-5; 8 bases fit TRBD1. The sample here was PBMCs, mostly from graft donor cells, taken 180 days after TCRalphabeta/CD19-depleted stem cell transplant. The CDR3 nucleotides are TGTGCCAGCGACCAATTCAGGGGGCAGCGGAGGGAGACCCAGTACTTC. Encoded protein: CASDQFRGQRRETQYF.